This TCR beta chain was documented in a study of T cells after yellow fever vaccination. Germline V gene sequence: CDR1 LGHNA, CDR2 YSLEER. Trimming took off 4 bases at V and 3 bases at J, with 12 bases between the two ends. This CDR3 has 14 residues. The study, taken as a whole, reports: A weaker secondary response peaked on day 5, the primary on day 15. Subsequent to the booster, the majority of primary-vaccination clones reappeared (less than 97% CD4, 85% to 90% CD8). Contaminants from the bulk population, in the form of abundant clonotypes, could be found in FACS-sorted repertoires.

For TCR, cDNA came from 5'RACE template switching, which added a universal primer site and UMIs. TCRdb reprocessed the 5' RACE reads with MiXCR, giving one entry per CDR3 protein. The data contain about 340,000 distinct CDR3 sequences, approximately 13% of them singletons. This clonotype was detected a few times. Its specificity is unknown. The gene calls are TRBV4-3 and TRBJ1-1; D call uncertain. The sequencing here drew on CD4+ T cells sorted from PBMCs, taken 15 days after the yellow fever booster vaccination. The TCR originated in a young man who received the YFV17D yellow fever vaccine. CDR3 sequence reads: CASSPAGRDTEAFF. The CDR3 DNA follows: TGCGCCAGCAGCCCAGCTGGGAGGGACACTGAAGCTTTCTTT.